Listed here is a single TCR beta chain. Its cognate antigen is unknown. The CDR3 runs 15 residues. V was pared by 5 bases and J by 5 bases, with 10 bases of the junction left unmatched. Germline V gives CDR1 GTSNPN, CDR2 SVGIG (reference sequence). The sample originates from a study of T cell responses to AZD1222 COVID-19 vaccine. Generated by immunoSEQ multiplex PCR, the TCRdb table keeps only in-frame clones and is missing some. The table records about 100,000 clones, about 89% of them present only once. Study observations and caveats: Targeting of unmutated variant regions was reportedly seen in nearly half of spike-specific TCRs. White British ancestry dominated among donors, who included more females, and clonal diversity was possibly underestimated.

This specimen was peripheral blood, taken 28 days after the second AZD1222 dose. The rearrangement links TRBV30 to TRBJ2-2, with TRBD2 matching 8 bases. The TCR originated in an adult who received the AZD1222 COVID-19 vaccine. The CDR3 reads CAWGLSGARTGELFF. In DNA, the CDR3 is TGTGCCTGGGGCCTTAGCGGGGCTCGGACCGGGGAGCTGTTTTTT.